This TCR beta chain was recorded in a study of cytomegalovirus exposure and HLA in healthy donors. Findings and caveats of the study: Rare TCR sequences predominated, though certain public TCRs were found in many donors. In the approximately 120 validation repertoires, a later analysis found that first-cohort TCR clusters tended to co-occur.

TCRdb's copy holds only in-frame clones and misses some; the assay was immunoSEQ multiplex PCR. The sample contains some 170,000 clones, around nine tenths of which appear only once. The CDR3 extends over 15 amino acids. Germline CDR1 and CDR2: ENHRY and SYGVKD. V lost 6 bases to trimming and J lost 6 bases, with 19 bases between them. Worth noting for this clone: Its target is unknown.

This clonotype was sampled from a man aged 18 to 29 in good health and CMV-seropositive. The sequenced sample consisted of PBMCs. V is TRBV10-3 and J is TRBJ2-3, with D possibly TRBD2 on 6 matching bases. DNA of the CDR3: TGTGCCATCAGCCGGGACTCGCCCTCTGTCGATACGCAGTATTTT. This codes for CAISRDSPSVDTQYF.